The 18 T cell receptor beta chains below were found in one sample sequenced in a study of T cell responses to AZD1222 COVID-19 vaccine. Here immunoSEQ multiplex PCR was the method, and the copy in TCRdb shows in-frame clones only, minus some. The sample holds 170,000 or so clones, 90% seen once. The sequencing used peripheral blood, collected on day 0 of AZD1222 vaccination. All receptors derive from an adult in good health.

The V and J genes are TRBV11-3 and TRBJ2-5; 11 bases align to TRBD2. V trimming: 5 bases; J trimming: 2 bases; junction bases outside the gene matches: 7. Germline CDR1 reads SGHNT; CDR2 reads YENEEA. The CDR3 sequence is 16 residues long. CDR3 loop: CASSPHASGGQETQYF. CDR3 DNA sequence: TGTGCCAGCAGCCCCCACGCTAGCGGGGGGCAAGAGACCCAGTACTTC.

This chain links TRBV19 with TRBJ1-6; 8 bases are shared with TRBD1. The germline V gene encodes CDR1 LNHDA and CDR2 SQIVND (reference sequence). V was pared by 6 bases and J by 5 bases, with 12 bases of the junction left unmatched. The CDR3 is made up of 17 amino acids. CDR3: CASRATAGGGNNSPLHF. For the CDR3, the DNA is TGTGCCAGTAGGGCCACAGCAGGGGGCGGTAATAATTCACCCCTCCACTTT.

The chain has TRBV30 and TRBJ1-6; D unresolved. In germline, CDR1 is GTSNPN, CDR2 SVGIG (reference sequence). This CDR3 region has 15 residues. V was pared by 1 base and J by 7 bases, with 14 bases between. The CDR3 nucleotides are TGTGCCTGGAGTGCGGGAAAGGCGGGAAATTCACCCCTCCACTTT. Translating it yields CAWSAGKAGNSPLHF.

This rearrangement joins TRBV6-1 to TRBJ2-7; D is unresolved. V was trimmed by 2 bases and J by 2 bases, leaving 10 bases between them. The CDR3 runs to 14 residues. Germline CDR1 MNHNS, CDR2 SASEGT. CDR3 sequence reads: CASSENGRPYEQYF. The CDR3 DNA reads as TGTGCCAGCAGTGAAAACGGTAGGCCCTACGAGCAGTACTTC.

The V call is TRBV4-1, the J call TRBJ2-2; 10 bases align to TRBD2. Germline values: CDR1 MGHRA, CDR2 YSYEKL. Germline trimming cut 4 bases from V and 2 bases from J; bases unmatched to any gene: 4. CDR3 length equals 16 residues. CDR3 protein: CASSRLAGENTGELFF. CDR3 bases: TGCGCCAGCAGCCGCCTAGCGGGGGAAAACACCGGGGAGCTGTTTTTT.

This clone was found a few times. The V and J genes are TRBV5-4 and TRBJ1-3; D possibly corresponds to TRBD1 (6 bases). The CDR3 covers 14 residues. V was shortened by 5 bases and J by 0 bases, with 9 bases between the two germline ends. Per the germline V gene, CDR1 is SGHNT and CDR2 is YYREEE (reference sequence). CDR3 DNA sequence: TGTGCCAGCAGACAAGGGGGCTCTGGAAACACCATATATTTT. It encodes CASRQGGSGNTIYF.

The gene calls are TRBV28 and TRBJ1-5; unclear D gene. Germline CDR1 is MDHEN and CDR2 is SYDVKM. The ends were cut back, 8 bases at V and 4 bases at J, with 9 bases in the middle. The CDR3 contains 12 residues. Here the CDR3 reads CASFTANQPQHF. The CDR3, as DNA: TGTGCCAGCTTTACGGCGAATCAGCCCCAGCATTTT.

This chain joins TRBV7-2 and TRBJ1-2; D unclear. The V gene lost 5 bases and the J gene lost 6 bases, with 25 bases spanning the gap. The CDR3 is 17 amino acids. Germline CDR1 reads SGHTA; CDR2 reads FQGNSA. CDR3 in amino acids: CASSNYRNDPGRNGYTF. The DNA for the CDR3 is TGTGCCAGCAGCAATTATCGAAATGACCCGGGGAGAAATGGCTACACCTTC.

This chain joins TRBV7-3 and TRBJ2-1; TRBD1 agrees at 7 bases. Germline V gives CDR1 SGHTA, CDR2 FQGTGA. V dropped 4 bases and J dropped 2; count of bases not matched to a gene: 23. CDR3 length: 21 residues. CDR3 DNA sequence: TGTGCCAGCAGCTCCCCTTTTACCGGGACAGCTACAACCCGCGCCTACAATGAGCAGTTCTTC. This gives the protein CASSSPFTGTATTRAYNEQFF.

This rearrangement joins TRBV3-1 (or the pseudogene TRBV3-2) to TRBJ2-1; 7 nucleotides agree with TRBD2. The CDR3 length is 12 residues. Trimming cost V 1 base and J 13 bases; bases outside gene matches: 4. CDR1 LGHDT and CDR2 YNNKEL come from the germline V gene (reference sequence). CDR3 sequence reads: CASSQGLAVQFF. As DNA, the CDR3 is TGTGCCAGCAGCCAAGGCCTAGCGGTTCAGTTCTTC.

The V and J genes are TRBV11-2 and TRBJ1-2; weak D call: TRBD1 (6 bases). CDR1 SGHAT and CDR2 FQNNGV come from the germline V gene. The V and J ends lost 6 bases and 8 bases respectively, with 16 bases between them. The CDR3 is 13 residues long. The CDR3 spells CASSHTGYLGYTF. CDR3 bases: TGTGCCAGCAGTCACACAGGGTACCTCGGCTACACCTTC.

This chain links TRBV19 with TRBJ2-2; a weak D match, TRBD2 (6 bases). V was cut by 9 bases and J by 2 bases, with 22 bases left in between. From germline, CDR1 is LNHDA and CDR2 SQIVND (reference sequence). The CDR3 has 17 amino acids. The CDR3 nucleotides are TGTGCCAGCCGCCCCCGGGACTCCTCGGGAAACACCGGGGAGCTGTTTTTT. Its translation is CASRPRDSSGNTGELFF.

This clone was observed a handful of times. This chain joins TRBV2 and TRBJ1-1; D is ambiguous. V was cut by 2 bases and J by 1 base, with 8 bases left in between. This CDR3 comprises 14 residues. Per the germline V gene, CDR1 is SNHLY and CDR2 is FYNNEI. CDR3: CASSEFRSNTEAFF. DNA of the CDR3: TGTGCCAGCAGTGAATTTCGGTCGAACACTGAAGCTTTCTTT.

This clone was detected only once. The J gene is TRBJ2-1, the V gene TRBV9; the D is unclear. V shed 0 bases and J shed 6 bases, with 13 bases lying between them. Germline V lookup: CDR1 SGDLS, CDR2 YYNGEE. The CDR3 totals 15 residues. CDR3 protein: CASSVAGSWGNEQFF. The CDR3 bases are TGTGCCAGCAGCGTAGCTGGATCCTGGGGCAATGAGCAGTTCTTC.

This chain joins TRBV5-6 and TRBJ2-1; a weak D match, TRBD1 (6 bases). Trimming stripped 5 bases from V and 5 bases from J, with 11 bases between. CDR3 length: 13 residues. CDR1 is SGHDT and CDR2 is YYEEEE in the germline V gene. The CDR3 region is CASSQAGDNEQFF. The CDR3 DNA reads TGTGCCAGCAGTCAAGCAGGGGACAATGAGCAGTTCTTC.

Concerning this clone itself: At one end the junction does not follow the germline gene, possibly because of a read error. The rearrangement uses TRBV7-7 and TRBJ2-5; perhaps TRBD2 as D (5 bases). Germline assignment: CDR1 SSHAT and CDR2 FNYEAQ (reference sequence). The CDR3 consists of 15 residues. CDR3 nucleotide sequence: TGTGCTAGCAGCTTCGCGGGTGGGGTTGGGGAGACCCAGTACTTC. It specifies CASSFAGGVGETQYF.

V is TRBV28 and J is TRBJ1-6, with D perhaps matching TRBD1 (5 bases). The CDR3 loop spans 16 amino acids. Germline V gene sequence: CDR1 MDHEN, CDR2 SYDVKM. Trimming removed 7 bases from V and 6 bases from J, with 19 bases in between. CDR3 loop: CASKGRTNSFNSPLHF. Written as DNA, the CDR3 is TGTGCCAGCAAGGGGCGGACGAATAGCTTTAATTCACCCCTCCACTTT. Together with reference TRBV28 and TRBJ1-6, the CDR3 gives the full variable domain: DVKVTQSSRYLVKRTGEKVFLECVQDMDHENMFWYRQDPGLGLRLIYFSYDVKMKEKGDIPEGYSVSREKKERFSLILESASTNQTSMYLCASKGRTNSFNSPLHFGNGTRLTVT.

The rearrangement links TRBV28 to TRBJ1-5; D is perhaps TRBD1 (5 bases). The CDR3 is made up of 14 amino acids. V shed 5 bases and J shed 3 bases, with 11 bases lying between them. From germline, CDR1 is MDHEN and CDR2 SYDVKM. CDR3 nucleotide sequence: TGTGCCAGCAGTCCCCGACAGCACAATCAGCCCCAGCATTTT. Protein product: CASSPRQHNQPQHF.